The 18 T cell receptor beta chains below were found in one sample sequenced in a study of naive and memory T cell subsets. Two oligonucleotides, mixed equimolar, formed the beta constant-region primer covering TRBC1 and TRBC2. The ligated cDNA underwent four PCR rounds using SP2 and nested alpha and beta constant-region primers. TCRdb re-analysed the UMI-ligation and nested PCR reads in MiXCR, keeping a single row per CDR3 protein. The repertoire holds roughly 80,000 distinct CDR3 sequences, with over 8.5% as singletons. Sequencing input: naive CD8+ T cells from blood. The receptors derive from a human donor in good health.

This clonotype was observed a few times. The chain uses TRBV27 and TRBJ1-5; tentatively, D is TRBD1 (6 bases). CDR1 is MNHEY, CDR2 SMNVEV, per germline (reference sequence). V lost 6 bases and J 5 bases, leaving 14 bases between the germline ends. The CDR3 is made up of 14 amino acids. The DNA for the CDR3 is TGTGCCAGCAGGCCTACAGGGTCTTATCAGCCCCAGCATTTT. Residues: CASRPTGSYQPQHF.

This clonotype appeared many times. CDR3 nucleotides: TGTGCCAGCAGTTCACTAGACAGGGCGAACACTGAAGCTTTCTTT. This encodes CASSSLDRANTEAFF. The rearrangement joins TRBV28 to TRBJ1-1; TRBD1 matches 7 bases. CDR3 length: 15 amino acids. CDR1 is MDHEN and CDR2 is SYDVKM in the germline V gene. V gave up 4 bases and J gave up 1 base; unmatched junction bases: 6.

The chain couples TRBV6-2 or TRBV6-3 to TRBJ1-1; D unresolved. The CDR3 length is 12 residues. The germline CDR1 and CDR2 sequences are MNHEY and SVGEGT. Trimming took off 0 bases at V and 5 bases at J, with 4 bases between the two ends. CDR3 DNA: TGTGCCAGCAGTTACTCGAAGACTGAAGCTTTCTTT. Translation gives CASSYSKTEAFF.

The chain recombines TRBV12-3 or TRBV12-4 with TRBJ2-1; D might be TRBD2 (5 bases). The CDR3 length is 15 residues. V shed 6 bases and J shed 5 bases, with 17 bases lying between them. DNA for the CDR3: TGTGCCAGCAGACACCGGGATTACGACGACAATGAGCAGTTCTTC. As protein: CASRHRDYDDNEQFF.

This clonotype occurred many times. The CDR3: CASSQSYPSVYGYTF. The CDR3 nucleotides read TGTGCCAGCAGCCAATCTTACCCAAGTGTCTATGGCTACACCTTC. The chain couples TRBV3-1 to TRBJ1-2; no reliable D call. With 2 bases removed from V and 4 bases from J, the gap between germline ends came to 14 bases. CDR1 is LGHDT and CDR2 is YNNKEL in the germline V gene (reference sequence). This CDR3 is built from 15 residues.

This clonotype was detected a few times. The chain links TRBV7-9 to TRBJ2-1; 10 bases fit TRBD2. The CDR3 is made up of 17 amino acids. Germline CDR1 SEHNR, CDR2 FQNEAQ (reference sequence). After removal of 4 bases from V and 8 bases from J, the junction contained 14 bases not matched to a gene. CDR3 sequence reads: CASSSTEASGSTDEQFF. CDR3 sequence (DNA): TGTGCCAGCAGCTCCACCGAGGCTAGCGGGAGCACGGATGAGCAGTTCTTC.

The chain has TRBV28 and TRBJ1-2, with D unclear. V lost 3 bases to trimming and J lost 6 bases, with 11 bases between them. The CDR3 is 13 residues long. Per the germline V gene, CDR1 is MDHEN and CDR2 is SYDVKM. In DNA form, the CDR3 reads TGTGCCAGCAGTTTGGGCTCCCTTGATGGCTACACCTTC. Protein: CASSLGSLDGYTF.

This clonotype was counted a few times. Here the CDR3 reads CASSLGVMSTDTQYF. In DNA, the CDR3 is TGTGCCAGCAGTTTAGGCGTGATGAGCACAGATACGCAGTATTTT. The genes are TRBV28 and TRBJ2-3; D gene uncertain. The V gene lost 2 bases and the J gene lost 0 bases, with 9 bases spanning the gap. CDR1 and CDR2 (germline): MDHEN, SYDVKM. The CDR3 runs to 15 residues.

The gene calls are TRBV29-1 and TRBJ2-7, with 10 bases fitting TRBD2. With 6 bases clipped from V and 5 bases from J, the junction kept 7 bases outside the gene matches. The length of the CDR3 is 13 residues. CDR1 SQVTM and CDR2 ANQGSEA come from the germline V gene. The CDR3 DNA reads as TGCAGCGTCTATAGCGGGAGGAGCCACGAGCAGTACTTC. It encodes CSVYSGRSHEQYF.

The CDR3 nucleotides read TGCAGCGTCACAGGGGGCCCACCTGAGCAGTTCTTC. This sequence encodes CSVTGGPPEQFF. V gene TRBV29-1 combines with J gene TRBJ2-1; the match to TRBD1 covers 9 bases. The CDR3 totals 12 residues. J lost 9 bases, V lost 6 bases, and 6 bases had no gene match. Germline values: CDR1 SQVTM, CDR2 ANQGSEA.

The rearrangement links TRBV25-1 to TRBJ1-1, with TRBD1 matching 7 bases. The V segment lost 2 bases and the J segment 11 bases; nucleotides outside the gene matches: 11. The germline gives CDR1 MGHDK, CDR2 SYGVNS. CDR3 length: 14 amino acids. Here the CDR3 reads CASSETLDRVGAFF. CDR3 in DNA: TGTGCCAGCAGTGAAACCCTAGACAGGGTAGGCGCTTTCTTT.

This clonotype has only a few counts. This chain links TRBV7-9 with TRBJ2-7, with a tentative D call TRBD2 (6 bases). Trimming stripped 5 bases from V and 3 bases from J, with 14 bases between. The CDR3 runs 14 residues. The germline V gene has CDR1 SEHNR and CDR2 FQNEAQ (reference sequence). The CDR3 DNA sequence: TGTGCCAGCAGCGGCGGGATCATGGGCTACGAGCAGTACTTC. Translating it yields CASSGGIMGYEQYF.

V usage is TRBV27 and J usage is TRBJ2-3, with unresolved D. The CDR3 has 15 amino acids. Germline CDR1 is MNHEY and CDR2 is SMNVEV (reference sequence). V lost 3 bases to trimming and J lost 1 base, with 11 bases between them. The CDR3 DNA reads TGTGCCAGCAGTTTCGGCATGGCTGGCACAGATACGCAGTATTTT. Its protein product is CASSFGMAGTDTQYF.

This chain connects TRBV12-3 or TRBV12-4 to TRBJ1-1; 7 bases fit TRBD1. This CDR3 has 13 residues. J gave up 5 bases and V 6 bases, and 6 bases lay outside the gene matches. The CDR3 spells CASRPTGKTEAFF. In DNA, the CDR3 is TGTGCCAGCAGACCGACAGGGAAGACTGAAGCTTTCTTT.

Ten or more counts support this clonotype. The rearrangement uses TRBV7-6 and TRBJ2-6; D gene unclear. V dropped 5 bases and J dropped 0 bases, with 8 bases sitting between them. The CDR3 contains 15 residues. Germline CDR1 reads SGHVS; CDR2 reads FNYEAQ. The CDR3, as DNA: TGTGCCAGCAGCCCCCTTTACTCTGGGGCCAACGTCCTGACTTTC. Its translation is CASSPLYSGANVLTF.

CDR3 DNA sequence: TGTGCCAGCAGTGGATGGACCTCTGACAGTGCAGCTAACTATGGCTACACCTTC. Protein sequence: CASSGWTSDSAANYGYTF. This chain uses TRBV2 with TRBJ1-2, with D maybe TRBD1 (5 bases). The germline CDR1 and CDR2 sequences are SNHLY and FYNNEI. Trimming cost V 4 bases and J 0 bases, with 21 bases left between them. This CDR3 region has 18 residues.

This clonotype was observed many times. The CDR3 nucleotides read TGTGCCAGCAGTTTTCCCCGGGACAGGGGAGATGAAAAACTGTTTTTT. It encodes CASSFPRDRGDEKLFF. The chain employs TRBV6-6 and TRBJ1-4, with TRBD1 identical over 10 bases. Germline V gene lookup returns CDR1 MNHNY and CDR2 SVGAGI (reference sequence). This CDR3 is built from 16 residues. The ends lost 4 bases at V and 6 bases at J; junction bases unmatched: 8.

This clonotype was counted at least ten times. The chain recombines TRBV4-1 with TRBJ2-3; D is perhaps TRBD2 (6 bases). The V gene lost 3 bases and the J gene lost 2 bases, with 15 bases spanning the gap. This CDR3 comprises 16 residues. Germline V gene sequence: CDR1 MGHRA, CDR2 YSYEKL. As DNA, the CDR3 is TGCGCCAGCAGCCATCCCAGGAGGGGCTCCACAGATACGCAGTATTTT. Amino acids: CASSHPRRGSTDTQYF.